Shown below are 21 T cell receptor beta chains from a single sample sequenced in a study of CD8 T cells in ankylosing spondylitis. Study-level findings and limits: A TCR beta motif made of several highly homologous variants seemed typical of ankylosing spondylitis blood.

These receptors' targets are unknown. TCRdb re-derived calls from the 5' RACE reads in MiXCR, one entry per CDR3 protein. The table includes 700,000 to 1,000,000 distinct CDR3 sequences, 10% to 15% detected once. The specimen sequenced was blood, either unsorted or a sorted T cell fraction (not recorded which). Source of these receptors: a male donor with ankylosing spondylitis.

The rearrangement links TRBV29-1 to TRBJ2-1; D may be TRBD1 or TRBD2 (5 bases each). In germline, CDR1 is SQVTM, CDR2 ANQGSEA. Trimming shortened V by 3 bases and J by 5 bases, and 17 bases separated the two germline ends. The CDR3 contains 15 residues. The chain's CDR3 is CSVEREYGAHNEQFF. CDR3 in DNA: TGCAGCGTTGAGAGGGAATATGGGGCCCACAATGAGCAGTTCTTC.

Many counts were recorded for this clonotype. V gene TRBV20-1 combines with J gene TRBJ1-1; D remains unclear. CDR3 length: 12 residues. Germline-derived CDR1 and CDR2 are DFQATT and SNEGSKA (reference sequence). V lost 3 bases to trimming and J lost 1 base, with 6 bases between them. The CDR3 protein is CSARGGNTEAFF. For the CDR3, the DNA is TGCAGTGCTAGGGGCGGGAACACTGAAGCTTTCTTT.

Many counts were recorded for this clonotype. V is TRBV20-1 and J is TRBJ2-7; no firm D call. Germline V gene sequence: CDR1 DFQATT, CDR2 SNEGSKA (reference sequence). V lost 5 bases to trimming and J lost 6 bases, with 20 bases between them. The CDR3 consists of 14 residues. The CDR3 region is CSAQAGLSGSEQYF. Written as DNA, the CDR3 is TGCAGTGCTCAGGCCGGCCTCTCGGGCTCCGAGCAGTACTTC.

This clonotype was detected only a few times. The chain couples TRBV7-2 to TRBJ2-7; TRBD2 matches at 13 bases. Germline V gives CDR1 SGHTA, CDR2 FQGNSA. The CDR3 is 15 amino acids. The junction had 4 bases not matched to a gene; V was cut back by 2 bases and J by 6 bases. CDR3 amino acids: CASSLRTSGSLEQYF. CDR3 sequence (DNA): TGTGCCAGCAGCTTAAGGACTAGCGGGAGTCTCGAGCAGTACTTC.

This clonotype has only a few counts. In nucleotides, the CDR3 is TGTGCCACCAGCAGAGGGATAGGGGCCTACGAGCAGTACTTC. Its translation is CATSRGIGAYEQYF. This chain joins TRBV15 and TRBJ2-7; tentatively, D is TRBD1 (5 bases). Germline V gives CDR1 LNHNV, CDR2 YYDKDF (reference sequence). CDR3 length: 14 amino acids. V was shortened by 1 base and J by 2 bases, with 9 bases between the two germline ends.

This clonotype came up many times. V and J are TRBV20-1 and TRBJ2-5, with 7 positions matching TRBD1. This CDR3 comprises 14 residues. V shed 3 bases and J 6 bases; nucleotides not matched to a gene: 10. Germline V gene sequence: CDR1 DFQATT, CDR2 SNEGSKA (reference sequence). For the CDR3, the DNA is TGCAGTGCTAGCGCGGGCAGGGGGATGAAGACCCAGTACTTC. Its protein is CSASAGRGMKTQYF.

In this sample, this clonotype turned up a few times. The rearrangement joins TRBV4-1 to TRBJ1-2, with 10 bases fitting TRBD1. Per germline, CDR1 MGHRA and CDR2 YSYEKL. The CDR3 extends over 15 amino acids. Trimming cost V 2 bases and J 4 bases; bases outside gene matches: 4. CDR3 residues: CASSQRQGASYGYTF. The CDR3 nucleotides are TGCGCCAGCAGCCAAAGACAGGGGGCGAGCTATGGCTACACCTTC.

The chain has TRBV2 and TRBJ2-7; D possibly corresponds to TRBD2 (6 bases). This CDR3 contains 15 residues. Germline values: CDR1 SNHLY, CDR2 FYNNEI. The V and J ends lost 6 bases and 2 bases respectively, with 17 bases between them. CDR3 sequence (DNA): TGTGCCAGCAGAGCTGGGAGGTATCTGACCTACGAGCAGTACTTC. Translating gives CASRAGRYLTYEQYF.

This sequence joins TRBV24-1 and TRBJ2-1; D perhaps matches TRBD1 (5 bases). V lost 2 bases to trimming and J lost 8 bases, with 15 bases between them. CDR1 and CDR2 (germline): KGHDR, SFDVKD. This CDR3 spans 15 amino acids. DNA for the CDR3: TGTGCCACCAGTGATTCCGAGACCAGGGTGGATGAGCAGTTCTTC. Translated, it gives CATSDSETRVDEQFF.

This chain links TRBV29-1 with TRBJ1-2; 9 nucleotides match TRBD1. Per the germline V gene, CDR1 is SQVTM and CDR2 is ANQGSEA. V shed 3 bases, J shed 6 bases, and the junction held 5 bases outside the gene matches. There are 13 residues in the CDR3. This CDR3 reads CSVEDRGRDGYTF. The CDR3 coding sequence is TGCAGCGTTGAGGACAGGGGACGGGATGGCTACACCTTC.

This clonotype came up a few times. The chain links TRBV9 to TRBJ2-5; D might be TRBD2 (7 bases). The V gene's germline CDR1 is SGDLS and CDR2 YYNGEE. Trimming cost V 6 bases and J 4 bases, with 13 bases left between them. This CDR3 comprises 13 residues. CDR3 DNA sequence: TGTGCCAGCAAAGGGGGGGCGGGAGAGACCCAGTACTTC. Translating gives CASKGGAGETQYF. Complete variable domain (other parts from reference TRBV9 and TRBJ2-5): DSGVTQTPKHLITATGQRVTLRCSPRSGDLSVYWYQQSLDQGLQFLIQYYNGEERAKGNILERFSAQQFPDLHSELNLSSLELGDSALYFCASKGGAGETQYFGPGTRLLVL.

In its sample, this clonotype was seen many times. The rearrangement joins TRBV6-5 to TRBJ2-7; no reliable D call. Trimming stripped 2 bases from V and 0 bases from J, with 11 bases between. Germline V gene lookup returns CDR1 MNHEY and CDR2 SVGAGI. The CDR3 runs to 15 residues. This CDR3 reads CASSYASRSSYEQYF. In DNA, the CDR3 is TGTGCCAGCAGTTACGCTTCCAGGAGCTCCTACGAGCAGTACTTC.

The rearrangement links TRBV12-3 or TRBV12-4 to TRBJ1-1; 9 bases are a match to TRBD1. The CDR3 is 12 residues long. Trimming cost V 4 bases and J 13 bases; bases outside gene matches: 7. The CDR3 loop reads CASSSMGQGGFF. The CDR3 DNA reads TGTGCCAGCAGTTCTATGGGACAGGGAGGTTTCTTT.

In this sample, this clonotype turned up a few times. The J gene is TRBJ2-2, the V gene TRBV7-2; no firm D call. Trimming removed 6 bases at V and 4 bases at J, with 12 bases between. The CDR3 extends over 14 amino acids. Germline CDR1 and CDR2: SGHTA and FQGNSA. CDR3 loop: CASSYTLGTGELFF. DNA for the CDR3: TGTGCCAGCAGTTACACCCTTGGCACCGGGGAGCTGTTTTTT.

This clonotype has ten or more counts. The V call is TRBV4-3, the J call TRBJ2-2; 7 nucleotides line up with TRBD2. The CDR3 extends over 14 amino acids. CDR1 is LGHNA and CDR2 is YSLEER in the germline V gene. Trimming took 0 bases from V and 9 from J; bases not matched to a gene: 4. This chain's CDR3 is CASSQDAGARELFF. The CDR3 DNA sequence: TGCGCCAGCAGCCAAGATGCGGGAGCGCGGGAGCTGTTTTTT.

The chain couples TRBV5-1 to TRBJ2-7, with D maybe TRBD1 (6 bases). Germline-derived CDR1 and CDR2 are SGHRS and YFSETQ. V shed 4 bases and J shed 0 bases, with 11 bases lying between them. This CDR3 has 14 residues. The CDR3 here is CASSTGTYSYEQYF. The CDR3 DNA reads as TGCGCCAGCAGCACCGGGACATACTCCTACGAGCAGTACTTC.

This clonotype has more than one count but fewer than ten. V is TRBV10-3 and J is TRBJ2-1; D is ambiguous. This CDR3 contains 15 residues. The V gene lost 3 bases and the J gene lost 5 bases, with 14 bases spanning the gap. Germline V CDR1 and CDR2: ENHRY, SYGVKD. Here the CDR3 DNA reads TGTGCCATCAGTGAACGCAGTTCTAGGGACAATGAGCAGTTCTTC. Encoded protein: CAISERSSRDNEQFF.

The CDR3: CASSLSFPGNYGYTF. The CDR3 DNA sequence: TGTGCCAGCAGCCTTTCCTTCCCCGGGAACTATGGCTACACCTTC. V usage is TRBV6-2 or TRBV6-3 and J usage is TRBJ1-2; the D is unclear. CDR1 and CDR2 (germline): MNHEY, SVGEGT. The CDR3 is 15 amino acids. V was cut by 6 bases and J by 2 bases, with 16 bases left in between.

The chain recombines TRBV4-2 with TRBJ1-2, with D unresolved. The CDR3 is 13 residues long. The germline V gene encodes CDR1 LGHNA and CDR2 YNFKEQ. The ends were cut back, 1 base at V and 3 bases at J, with 6 bases in the middle. The CDR3 DNA sequence: TGTGCCAGCAGCCAAGTGGCGGACTATGGCTACACCTTC. This sequence encodes CASSQVADYGYTF.

The chain is built from TRBV7-8 and TRBJ2-7; tentatively, D is TRBD1 (5 bases). The V end was cut by 0 bases, the J end by 6 bases, with 15 bases between. This CDR3 has 15 residues. Germline lookup yields CDR1 SGHVS and CDR2 FQNEAQ. CDR3 sequence: CASSLAYQGAAEQYF. DNA for the CDR3: TGTGCCAGCAGCTTAGCGTACCAGGGCGCGGCCGAGCAGTACTTC.

In this sample, this clonotype turned up many times. V is TRBV5-1 and J is TRBJ1-5; TRBD1 might be the D (5 bases). CDR1 SGHRS and CDR2 YFSETQ come from the germline V gene. This CDR3 has 16 amino acids. With 0 bases removed from V and 2 bases from J, the gap between germline ends came to 12 bases. CDR3 DNA sequence: TGCGCCAGCAGCTTGGGCGAGGGGTTGGGCAATCAGCCCCAGCATTTT. Translation: CASSLGEGLGNQPQHF.